The 19 T cell receptor beta chains listed next were all sequenced from one sample in a study of CD8 T cells in ankylosing spondylitis. Study-level findings and limits: Typical of ankylosing spondylitis blood, it appeared, was a TCR beta motif of under 10 highly homologous variants.

TCRdb re-derived calls from the 5' RACE reads in MiXCR, one entry per CDR3 protein. This table holds 390,000 or so distinct CDR3 sequences, around 24% found once. Antigens of these TCRs are unknown. The source material was blood, either unsorted or a sorted T cell fraction (not recorded which). These receptors were obtained from a male donor with ankylosing spondylitis.

This clonotype came up a few times. The J gene is TRBJ2-3, the V gene TRBV6-5; weak D call: TRBD1 (6 bases). In germline, CDR1 is MNHEY, CDR2 SVGAGI. The CDR3 has 14 residues. Trimming removed 3 bases at V and 5 bases at J, with 12 bases between. CDR3 sequence: CASSYLGARDTQYF. Here the CDR3 DNA reads TGTGCCAGCAGTTATCTGGGGGCCAGAGATACGCAGTATTTT.

This clonotype occurred a few times. V is TRBV10-3 and J is TRBJ2-7, with D perhaps TRBD2 (6 bases). The germline V gene encodes CDR1 ENHRY and CDR2 SYGVKD. The V gene lost 4 bases and the J gene lost 4 bases, with 11 bases spanning the gap. CDR3 size: 13 residues. The CDR3 bases are TGTGCCATCAGTGGCGGGAAACTGTACGAGCAGTACTTC. Protein sequence: CAISGGKLYEQYF.

A few counts support this clonotype. V is TRBV7-9 and J is TRBJ2-1; 8 bases match TRBD2. J was trimmed by 7 bases and V by 7 bases; bases with no gene match: 6. There are 13 residues in the CDR3. CDR1 and CDR2 (germline): SEHNR, FQNEAQ (reference sequence). In nucleotides, the CDR3 is TGTGCCAGCACCCGGACTAGCAGTAATGAGCAGTTCTTC. Protein sequence: CASTRTSSNEQFF.

The chain employs TRBV5-1 and TRBJ2-7; TRBD2 aligns across 8 bases. The CDR3 contains 16 residues. The J segment lost 0 bases and the V segment lost 1 base, leaving 6 bases of the junction unmatched. Germline V gene data show CDR1 as SGHRS and CDR2 as YFSETQ. The CDR3 spells CASSLKTSVSSYEQYF. DNA for the CDR3: TGCGCCAGCAGCTTGAAGACTAGCGTGAGCTCCTACGAGCAGTACTTC.

This clonotype occurred a few times. V is TRBV12-3 or TRBV12-4 and J is TRBJ2-5; D uncertain. The CDR3 sequence is 15 residues long. V was cut by 6 bases and J by 5 bases, with 19 bases left in between. In DNA, the CDR3 is TGTGCCAGCAGGCCGGCGCTAGTGGGTGGTGAGACCCAGTACTTC. Translated, it gives CASRPALVGGETQYF.

This clonotype was detected many times. CDR3 protein: CASSIKQGPNTGELFF. The CDR3 DNA reads as TGCGCCAGCAGCATTAAACAGGGCCCGAACACCGGGGAGCTGTTTTTT. This chain links TRBV5-1 with TRBJ2-2, with a weak D call TRBD1 (6 bases). The CDR3 extends over 16 amino acids. Germline V gives CDR1 SGHRS, CDR2 YFSETQ. Trimming shortened V by 4 bases and J by 0 bases, and 13 bases separated the two germline ends.

The chain joins TRBV5-1 to TRBJ1-5, with unresolved D. The V end was cut by 4 bases, the J end by 5 bases, with 10 bases between. This CDR3 region has 13 residues. Germline CDR1 reads SGHRS; CDR2 reads YFSETQ. As DNA, the CDR3 is TGCGCCAGCAGCGGTCGGCCGGATCAGCCCCAGCATTTT. This translates into CASSGRPDQPQHF. Supplemented by reference TRBV5-1 and TRBJ1-5, the full variable domain reads KAGVTQTPRYLIKTRGQQVTLSCSPISGHRSVSWYQQTPGQGLQFLFEYFSETQRNKGNFPGRFSGRQFSNSRSEMNVSTLELGDSALYLCASSGRPDQPQHFGDGTRLSIL.

At least ten counts were recorded for this clonotype. The rearrangement joins TRBV5-1 to TRBJ2-7; TRBD2 aligns across 14 bases. Germline CDR1 reads SGHRS; CDR2 reads YFSETQ. Unmatched junction bases numbered 6, after V lost 0 bases and J lost 7 bases. This CDR3 is built from 16 residues. In nucleotides, the CDR3 is TGCGCCAGCAGCTTGGGCGGGACTAGCGGGAGAGATGAGCAGTACTTC. Translation gives CASSLGGTSGRDEQYF.

The chain has TRBV4-1 and TRBJ2-7; 7 bases agree with TRBD1. V lost 4 bases and J lost 8; bases outside the gene matches: 17. Germline loops: CDR1 MGHRA, CDR2 YSYEKL. This CDR3 has 16 amino acids. The chain's CDR3 is CASSPQRTGDIPQQYF. The CDR3 DNA reads TGCGCCAGCAGCCCCCAACGGACAGGCGACATCCCTCAGCAGTACTTC.

This clonotype came up a few times. A junction boundary mismatches the germline segment, possibly from a read error. The chain combines TRBV7-7 with TRBJ2-3, with TRBD2 identical over 8 bases. CDR3 length: 14 amino acids. Germline-derived CDR1 and CDR2 are SSHAT and FNYEAQ (reference sequence). CDR3 nucleotide sequence: TGTGCTAGCAGCTCGGGACTAGGTGGAGATACGCAGTATTTT. Residues: CASSSGLGGDTQYF.

The chain is built from TRBV5-5 and TRBJ2-7, with 8 bases that match TRBD2. Germline trimming cut 0 bases from V and 3 bases from J; bases unmatched to any gene: 5. The CDR3 runs 15 residues. Germline-derived CDR1 and CDR2 are SGHKS and YYEKEE (reference sequence). CDR3 residues: CASSLVSGNYYEQYF. The CDR3 DNA is TGTGCCAGCAGCTTGGTTAGCGGGAACTACTACGAGCAGTACTTC.

The chain couples TRBV12-3 or TRBV12-4 to TRBJ2-3; 10 bases are a match to TRBD2. With V trimmed by 10 bases and J by 12 bases, 16 bases remained unmatched. This CDR3 comprises 14 residues. The chain's CDR3 is CAIKTSGSLGHQYF. CDR3 sequence (DNA): TGTGCCATCAAGACTAGCGGGTCGCTGGGCCACCAGTATTTT.

This clonotype was counted a few times. This chain joins TRBV5-6 and TRBJ2-1; D is possibly TRBD1 (6 bases). This CDR3 region has 14 residues. V was pared by 3 bases and J by 10 bases, with 17 bases between. The germline V gene has CDR1 SGHDT and CDR2 YYEEEE. CDR3 region: CASSWGNRAGEQFF. The CDR3 DNA reads TGTGCCAGCAGCTGGGGAAACAGGGCGGGCGAGCAGTTCTTC.

The rearrangement uses TRBV28 and TRBJ2-7; TRBD2 aligns across 10 bases. Per germline, CDR1 MDHEN and CDR2 SYDVKM. V trimming: 3 bases; J trimming: 3 bases; junction bases outside the gene matches: 5. CDR3 size: 15 residues. The CDR3 DNA follows: TGTGCCAGCAGTTTGTCTAGCGGGAGTGTCTACGAGCAGTACTTC. It translates to CASSLSSGSVYEQYF.

CDR3 loop: CASSFRYHTDTQYF. DNA of the CDR3: TGTGCCAGCAGTTTCCGGTACCACACAGATACGCAGTATTTT. The chain employs TRBV7-8 and TRBJ2-3, with no clear D. Deletions cut 6 bases from V and 2 bases from J, with 12 bases between. There are 14 residues in the CDR3. Looked up from germline, CDR1 is SGHVS and CDR2 is FQNEAQ.

This clonotype was recorded a few times. The chain joins TRBV11-3 to TRBJ2-1, with a possible D match to TRBD2 (6 bases). Per the germline V gene, CDR1 is SGHNT and CDR2 is YENEEA. This CDR3 has 15 residues. V lost 5 bases and J lost 4, with 15 bases in between. As DNA, the CDR3 is TGTGCCAGCAGCGGTGGGCTAGCGTCGTACAATGAGCAGTTCTTC. Protein: CASSGGLASYNEQFF.

V usage is TRBV27 and J usage is TRBJ2-1, with TRBD2 identical over 10 bases. The CDR3 is 13 amino acids. Germline CDR1 reads MNHEY; CDR2 reads SMNVEV (reference sequence). V was pared by 5 bases and J by 7 bases, with 2 bases of the junction left unmatched. CDR3 region: CASSPSGRNEQFF. In DNA, the CDR3 is TGTGCCAGCAGTCCTAGCGGGAGAAATGAGCAGTTCTTC.

The rearrangement uses TRBV4-1 and TRBJ2-2; D perhaps matches TRBD2 (5 bases). The germline V gene encodes CDR1 MGHRA and CDR2 YSYEKL. The CDR3 contains 19 residues. Between the trimmed V and J ends, which lost 4 bases and 3 bases, there was a span of 24 bases. CDR3 protein: CASSPFRSGPGRDTGELFF. Here the CDR3 DNA reads TGCGCCAGCAGCCCATTCCGAAGCGGACCCGGACGGGACACCGGGGAGCTGTTTTTT.

This clonotype was detected a few times. The chain links TRBV12-3 or TRBV12-4 to TRBJ1-5; D unresolved. Trimming took 3 bases from V and 5 from J, leaving 11 bases between them. This CDR3 has 14 amino acids. The CDR3 DNA sequence: TGTGCCAGCAGTTTTCTGTCCGGGGATCAGCCCCAGCATTTT. It yields the protein CASSFLSGDQPQHF.